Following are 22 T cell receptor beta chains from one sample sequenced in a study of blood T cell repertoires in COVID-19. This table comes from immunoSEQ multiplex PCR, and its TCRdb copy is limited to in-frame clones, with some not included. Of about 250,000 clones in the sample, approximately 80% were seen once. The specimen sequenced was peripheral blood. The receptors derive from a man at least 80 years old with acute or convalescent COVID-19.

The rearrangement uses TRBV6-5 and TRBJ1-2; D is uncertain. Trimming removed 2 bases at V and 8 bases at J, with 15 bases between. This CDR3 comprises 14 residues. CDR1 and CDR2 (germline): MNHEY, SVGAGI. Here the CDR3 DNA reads TGTGCCAGCAGTTACGGTGGGCCTGGCAGGGGCTACACCTTC. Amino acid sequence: CASSYGGPGRGYTF.

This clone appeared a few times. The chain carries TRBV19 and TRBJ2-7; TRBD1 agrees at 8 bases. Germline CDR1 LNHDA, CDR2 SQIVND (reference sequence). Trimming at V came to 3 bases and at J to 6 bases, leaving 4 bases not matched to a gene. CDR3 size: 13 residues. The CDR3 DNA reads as TGTGCCAGTAGTATTGACAGGGGTATCGAGCAGTACTTC. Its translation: CASSIDRGIEQYF.

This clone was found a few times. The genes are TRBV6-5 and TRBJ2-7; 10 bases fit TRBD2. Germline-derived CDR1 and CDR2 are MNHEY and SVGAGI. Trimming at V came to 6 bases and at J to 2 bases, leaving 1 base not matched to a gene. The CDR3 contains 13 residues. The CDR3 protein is CASRLAGAYEQYF. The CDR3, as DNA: TGTGCCAGCAGGCTAGCGGGGGCCTACGAGCAGTACTTC.

The CDR3 here is CASRPAGPLYEQYF. CDR3 DNA: TGTGCCAGCAGGCCGGCGGGACCCCTCTACGAGCAGTACTTC. The rearrangement uses TRBV7-2 and TRBJ2-7, with D possibly being TRBD2 (6 bases). Per the germline V gene, CDR1 is SGHTA and CDR2 is FQGNSA. The germline V and J ends were trimmed by 6 bases and 3 bases, with 15 bases remaining between them. This CDR3 has 14 amino acids.

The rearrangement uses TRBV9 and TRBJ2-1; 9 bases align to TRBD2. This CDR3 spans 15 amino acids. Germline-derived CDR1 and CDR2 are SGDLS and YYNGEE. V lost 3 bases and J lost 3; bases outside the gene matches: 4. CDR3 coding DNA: TGTGCCAGCAGCGCCTTAGCGGGGGTCTACAATGAGCAGTTCTTC. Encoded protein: CASSALAGVYNEQFF.

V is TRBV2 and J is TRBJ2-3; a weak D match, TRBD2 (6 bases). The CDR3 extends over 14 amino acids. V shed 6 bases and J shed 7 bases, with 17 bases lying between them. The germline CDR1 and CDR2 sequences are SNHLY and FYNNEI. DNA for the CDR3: TGTGCCAGCAGGTCCCGGGACTCCTTATATACGCAGTATTTT. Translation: CASRSRDSLYTQYF. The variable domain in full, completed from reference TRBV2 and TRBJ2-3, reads EPEVTQTPSHQVTQMGQEVILRCVPISNHLYFYWYRQILGQKVEFLVSFYNNEISEKSEIFDDQFSVERPDGSNFTLKIRSTKLEDSAMYFCASRSRDSLYTQYFGPGTRLTVL.

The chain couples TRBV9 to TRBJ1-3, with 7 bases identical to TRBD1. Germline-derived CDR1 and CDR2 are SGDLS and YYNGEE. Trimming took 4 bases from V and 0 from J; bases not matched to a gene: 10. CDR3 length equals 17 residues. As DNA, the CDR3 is TGTGCCAGCAGCCCGGGGGCAGGGGGATTCTCTGGAAACACCATATATTTT. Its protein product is CASSPGAGGFSGNTIYF.

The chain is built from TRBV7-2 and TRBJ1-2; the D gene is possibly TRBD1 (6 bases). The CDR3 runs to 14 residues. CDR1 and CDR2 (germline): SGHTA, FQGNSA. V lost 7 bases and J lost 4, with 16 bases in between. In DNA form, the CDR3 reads TGTGCCAGCACCGGGACATCAGGACCCTATGGCTACACCTTC. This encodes CASTGTSGPYGYTF.

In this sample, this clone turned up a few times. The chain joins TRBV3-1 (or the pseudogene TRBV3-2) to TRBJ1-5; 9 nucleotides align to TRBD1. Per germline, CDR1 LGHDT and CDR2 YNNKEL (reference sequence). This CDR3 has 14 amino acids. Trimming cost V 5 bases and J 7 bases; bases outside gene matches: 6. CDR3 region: CASSTGTGSQPQHF. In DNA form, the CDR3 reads TGTGCCAGCAGCACTGGGACAGGGAGCCAGCCCCAGCATTTT.

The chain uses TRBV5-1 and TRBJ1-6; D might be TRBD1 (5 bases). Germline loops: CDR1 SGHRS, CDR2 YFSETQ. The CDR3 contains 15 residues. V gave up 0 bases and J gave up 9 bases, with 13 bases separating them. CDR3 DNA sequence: TGCGCCAGCAGCTTGGAGGGGCAGGGCCGTTCACCCCTCCACTTT. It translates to CASSLEGQGRSPLHF. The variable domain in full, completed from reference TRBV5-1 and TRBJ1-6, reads KAGVTQTPRYLIKTRGQQVTLSCSPISGHRSVSWYQQTPGQGLQFLFEYFSETQRNKGNFPGRFSGRQFSNSRSEMNVSTLELGDSALYLCASSLEGQGRSPLHFGNGTRLTVT.

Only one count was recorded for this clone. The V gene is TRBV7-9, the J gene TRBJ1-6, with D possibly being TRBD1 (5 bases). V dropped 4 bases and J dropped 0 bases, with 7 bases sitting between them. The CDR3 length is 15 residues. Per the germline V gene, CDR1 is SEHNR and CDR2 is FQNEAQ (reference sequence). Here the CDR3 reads CASSSDNSYNSPLHF. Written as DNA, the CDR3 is TGTGCCAGCAGCTCGGACAACTCCTATAATTCACCCCTCCACTTT.

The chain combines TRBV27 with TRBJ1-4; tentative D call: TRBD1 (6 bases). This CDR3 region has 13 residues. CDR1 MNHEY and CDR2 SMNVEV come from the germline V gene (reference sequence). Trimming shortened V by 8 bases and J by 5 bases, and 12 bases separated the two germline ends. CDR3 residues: CASADSLNEKLFF. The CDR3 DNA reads TGTGCCAGCGCGGACAGCTTAAATGAAAAACTGTTTTTT. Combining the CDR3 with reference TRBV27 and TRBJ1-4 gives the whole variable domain EAQVTQNPRYLITVTGKKLTVTCSQNMNHEYMSWYRQDPGLGLRQIYYSMNVEVTDKGDVPEGYKVSRKEKRNFPLILESPSPNQTSLYFCASADSLNEKLFFGSGTQLSVL.

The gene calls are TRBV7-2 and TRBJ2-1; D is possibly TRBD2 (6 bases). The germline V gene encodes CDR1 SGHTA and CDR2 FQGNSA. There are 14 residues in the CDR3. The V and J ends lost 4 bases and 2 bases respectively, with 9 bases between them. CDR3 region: CASSSAGTYNEQFF. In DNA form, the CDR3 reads TGTGCCAGCAGCTCGGCGGGGACCTACAATGAGCAGTTCTTC.

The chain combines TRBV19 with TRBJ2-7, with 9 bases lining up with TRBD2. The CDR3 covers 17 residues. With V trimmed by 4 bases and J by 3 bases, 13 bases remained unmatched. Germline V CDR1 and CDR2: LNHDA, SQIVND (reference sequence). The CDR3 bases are TGTGCCAGTAGTAGGTTCCGGGTTTTAGCGGGAGACTACGAGCAGTACTTC. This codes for CASSRFRVLAGDYEQYF.

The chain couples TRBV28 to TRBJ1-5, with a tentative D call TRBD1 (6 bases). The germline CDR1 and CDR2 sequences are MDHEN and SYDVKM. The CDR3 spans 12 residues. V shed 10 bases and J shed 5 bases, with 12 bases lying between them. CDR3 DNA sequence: TGTGCCACTGGGACAACGGATCAGCCCCAGCATTTT. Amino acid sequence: CATGTTDQPQHF. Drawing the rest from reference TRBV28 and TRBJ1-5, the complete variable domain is DVKVTQSSRYLVKRTGEKVFLECVQDMDHENMFWYRQDPGLGLRLIYFSYDVKMKEKGDIPEGYSVSREKKERFSLILESASTNQTSMYLCATGTTDQPQHFGDGTRLSIL.

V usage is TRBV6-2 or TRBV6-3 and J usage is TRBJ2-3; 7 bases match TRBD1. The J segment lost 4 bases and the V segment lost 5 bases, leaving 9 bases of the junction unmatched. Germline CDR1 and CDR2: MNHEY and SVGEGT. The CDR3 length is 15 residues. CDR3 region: CASSRDSSRADTQYF. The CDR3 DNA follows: TGTGCCAGCAGTCGGGACAGCAGTAGGGCAGATACGCAGTATTTT.

The CDR3 DNA follows: TGTGCCAGCAGCCCCTGGACAGGGGCGAACTATGGCTACACCTTC. Protein: CASSPWTGANYGYTF. The rearrangement links TRBV3-1 (or the pseudogene TRBV3-2) to TRBJ1-2, with 9 bases aligning to TRBD1. Germline V gene data show CDR1 as LGHDT and CDR2 as YNNKEL (reference sequence). The CDR3 spans 15 residues. V lost 4 bases to trimming and J lost 2 bases; unmatched junction nucleotides: 5.

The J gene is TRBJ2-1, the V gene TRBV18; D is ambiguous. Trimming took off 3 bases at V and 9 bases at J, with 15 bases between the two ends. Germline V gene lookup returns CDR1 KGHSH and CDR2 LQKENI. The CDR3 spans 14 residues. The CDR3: CASSPGQKNTEQFF. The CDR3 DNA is TGTGCCAGCTCACCTGGTCAGAAAAATACTGAGCAGTTCTTC.

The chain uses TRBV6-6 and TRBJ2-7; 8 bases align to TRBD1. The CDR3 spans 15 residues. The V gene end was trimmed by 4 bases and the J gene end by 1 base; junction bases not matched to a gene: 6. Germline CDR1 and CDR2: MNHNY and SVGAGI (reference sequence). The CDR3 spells CASSFPGQESYEQYF. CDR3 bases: TGTGCCAGCAGTTTCCCGGGACAGGAGTCCTACGAGCAGTACTTC.

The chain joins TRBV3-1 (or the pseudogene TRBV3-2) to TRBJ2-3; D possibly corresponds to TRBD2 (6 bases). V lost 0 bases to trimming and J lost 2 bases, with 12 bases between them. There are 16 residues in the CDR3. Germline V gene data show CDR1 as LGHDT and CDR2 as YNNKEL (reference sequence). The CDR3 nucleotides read TGTGCCAGCAGCCAAGAGAGTCTAGCGCACACAGATACGCAGTATTTT. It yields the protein CASSQESLAHTDTQYF.

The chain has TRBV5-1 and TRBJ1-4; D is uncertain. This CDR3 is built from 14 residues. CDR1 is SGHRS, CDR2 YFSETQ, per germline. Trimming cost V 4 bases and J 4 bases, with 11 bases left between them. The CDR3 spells CASSPEALNEKLFF. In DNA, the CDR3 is TGCGCCAGCAGCCCTGAGGCGCTTAATGAAAAACTGTTTTTT. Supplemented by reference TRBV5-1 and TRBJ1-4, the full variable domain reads KAGVTQTPRYLIKTRGQQVTLSCSPISGHRSVSWYQQTPGQGLQFLFEYFSETQRNKGNFPGRFSGRQFSNSRSEMNVSTLELGDSALYLCASSPEALNEKLFFGSGTQLSVL.

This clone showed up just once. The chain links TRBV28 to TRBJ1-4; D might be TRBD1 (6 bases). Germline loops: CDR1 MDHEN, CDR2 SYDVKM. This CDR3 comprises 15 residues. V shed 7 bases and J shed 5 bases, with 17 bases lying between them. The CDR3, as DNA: TGTGCCAGCACTATTGGGGGCAGTGGGAATGAAAAACTGTTTTTT. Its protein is CASTIGGSGNEKLFF.